This T cell receptor beta chain stems from a study of vaccination effects on CD4 cells after COVID-19. Study findings and constraints: Of the vaccine-induced clones from healthy vaccinees, merely 1 of 255 recognized common cold coronaviruses as well.

The V and J ends lost 7 bases and 0 bases, in that order; junction bases with no gene match: 9. Germline CDR1 WSHSY, CDR2 SAAADI. The CDR3 sequence is 19 residues long. Prior to sequencing, the ViraFEST assay stimulated PBMC with viral peptide pools, which expanded the antigen-specific CD4+ T cells. Following a roughly ten-day culture, CD4+ T cells were purified. Participants completed two doses of the BNT162b2 or mRNA-1273 vaccine. Details on this clone: Antigen specificity is unknown.

The data were produced by immunoSEQ multiplex PCR, yet TCRdb's version contains in-frame clones alone and is incomplete. The sample includes 30,000 or so clones, over 65% of them seen just once. The clonotype originates from a human donor who received a COVID-19 vaccine. The genes are TRBV10-2 and TRBJ2-1; 16 nucleotides line up with TRBD2. Sequences were derived from CD4+ T cells from PBMCs cultured with HCoV-NL63 spike peptides, sampled after COVID-19 vaccination. The CDR3 reads CASTDPGLAGGVSYNEQFF. The DNA of the CDR3 is TGCGCCAGCACTGACCCGGGACTAGCGGGAGGGGTCTCCTACAATGAGCAGTTCTTC.